This T cell receptor (beta chain) originates from a study of PD-L1 blockade in urothelial cancer. Study context: Administration of atezolizumab to patients began in about 2014, at 1,200 mg intravenously every 3 weeks. T cell content in blood samples showed a median of about 150,000.

This CDR3 contains 15 residues. With V trimmed by 0 bases and J by 5 bases, 1 base remained unmatched. CDR1 is SGHRS and CDR2 is YFSETQ in the germline V gene. Per-patient samples, pretreatment and on-treatment, numbered 1 to 8. Study-wide points: Enhanced expansion of tumor-associated blood clones at 3 weeks characterized durable-benefit patients.

Assay: immunoSEQ multiplex PCR; the TCRdb copy retains only in-frame clones and omits some. The top ten hold around 8.3% of the sample, which has more than 35,000 clones, 75% to 95% seen once. A remark on this clone: Its antigen remains unknown.

This specimen consisted of PBMCs, obtained around atezolizumab (anti-PD-L1) treatment. The TCR comes from a man between 65 and 85 years old with urothelial cancer. J is TRBJ2-2 and V is TRBV5-1; TRBD2 matches 10 bases. The CDR3 protein is CASSLGTSGTGELFF. CDR3 bases: TGCGCCAGCAGCTTGGGGACTAGCGGAACCGGGGAGCTGTTTTTT.